The 10 T cell receptor beta chains presented below share a single source sample, sequenced in a study of CD8 T cells in ankylosing spondylitis. Using its own MiXCR run on the 5' RACE reads, TCRdb lists one record per CDR3 protein. The table shows about 260,000 distinct CDR3 sequences, with more than 20% occurring only once. The sample comprised blood, either unsorted or a sorted T cell fraction (not recorded which). The receptors here all came from a male donor with ankylosing spondylitis or in good health (not recorded which).

The chain employs TRBV12-3 or TRBV12-4 and TRBJ2-1; 12 nucleotides agree with TRBD2. V shed 5 bases, J shed 7 bases, and the junction held 6 bases outside the gene matches. CDR3 length equals 15 residues. The CDR3 loop is CASSPTSGGGNEQFF. The CDR3, as DNA: TGTGCCAGCAGTCCGACTAGCGGGGGTGGAAATGAGCAGTTCTTC.

The chain links TRBV10-3 to TRBJ2-6; D uncertain. The V gene lost 3 bases and the J gene lost 0 bases, with 3 bases spanning the gap. The CDR3 runs 14 residues. Per the germline V gene, CDR1 is ENHRY and CDR2 is SYGVKD. In nucleotides, the CDR3 is TGTGCCATCAGTGATAACTCTGGGGCCAACGTCCTGACTTTC. Its protein is CAISDNSGANVLTF.

This chain connects TRBV28 to TRBJ2-1; TRBD2 matches at 11 bases. CDR1 and CDR2 (germline): MDHEN, SYDVKM. Losses at the gene ends were 3 bases for V and 4 bases for J; bases not matched to a gene: 5. The CDR3 extends over 16 amino acids. CDR3 bases: TGTGCCAGCAGTTTCTTACTAGCGGGGGCATACAATGAGCAGTTCTTC. It specifies CASSFLLAGAYNEQFF.

The rearrangement links TRBV12-3 or TRBV12-4 to TRBJ2-1, with TRBD1 as a possible D gene (6 bases). The CDR3 extends over 12 amino acids. Trimming removed 3 bases at V and 12 bases at J, with 12 bases between. The CDR3 nucleotides are TGTGCCAGCAGTTTCAGGGGCGCTGTGCAGTTCTTC. This encodes CASSFRGAVQFF.

The chain couples TRBV12-3 or TRBV12-4 to TRBJ1-1; 10 nucleotides line up with TRBD1. J gave up 2 bases and V 2 bases, and 8 bases lay outside the gene matches. This CDR3 has 17 residues. This CDR3 is CASSLTGTGDLNTEAFF. The CDR3 coding sequence is TGTGCCAGCAGTTTAACCGGGACAGGGGACTTAAACACTGAAGCTTTCTTT.

The gene calls are TRBV29-1 and TRBJ2-5; the D call may be TRBD1 or TRBD2 (5 bases each). Trimming removed 6 bases from V and 1 base from J, with 15 bases in between. This CDR3 is 14 amino acids long. Germline CDR1 SQVTM, CDR2 ANQGSEA. The CDR3 bases are TGCAGCGTCGCCGGTGGGGGTTCCCAAGAGACCCAGTACTTC. Protein: CSVAGGGSQETQYF. The variable domain in full, with the rest retrieved from reference TRBV29-1 and TRBJ2-5, is SAVISQKPSRDICQRGTSLTIQCQVDSQVTMMFWYRQQPGQSLTLIATANQGSEATYESGFVIDKFPISRPNLTFSTLTVSNMSPEDSSIYLCSVAGGGSQETQYFGPGTRLLVL.

This clonotype was seen many times. The V gene is TRBV20-1, the J gene TRBJ1-5; D uncertain. This CDR3 contains 14 residues. Between the trimmed V and J ends, which lost 6 bases and 2 bases, there was a span of 14 bases. Germline lookup yields CDR1 DFQATT and CDR2 SNEGSKA (reference sequence). CDR3 sequence reads: CSAPGGVGNQPQHF. The CDR3 coding sequence is TGCAGTGCCCCGGGCGGGGTCGGCAATCAGCCCCAGCATTTT.

The genes are TRBV4-2 and TRBJ1-4, with D hard to call. Trimming took 5 bases from V and 4 from J, leaving 14 bases between them. The CDR3 contains 15 residues. Germline V CDR1 and CDR2: LGHNA, YNFKEQ. The CDR3 loop reads CASSDVRGSNEKLFF. The CDR3 coding sequence is TGTGCCAGCAGCGACGTTCGTGGGAGTAATGAAAAACTGTTTTTT.

This clonotype was seen repeatedly, ten times or more. The chain employs TRBV20-1 and TRBJ2-1, with D possibly TRBD1 on 5 matching bases. V lost 1 base, J lost 0 bases, and 10 bases lay in between. CDR1 is DFQATT, CDR2 SNEGSKA, per germline (reference sequence). The CDR3 totals 15 residues. The CDR3 region is CSARATAISYNEQFF. The CDR3 DNA sequence: TGCAGTGCTAGAGCGACAGCTATCTCCTACAATGAGCAGTTCTTC.

This clonotype was counted a few times. The genes are TRBV24-1 and TRBJ2-1; D is undetermined. This CDR3 spans 15 amino acids. Germline V gene data show CDR1 as KGHDR and CDR2 as SFDVKD. V lost 3 bases, J lost 1 base, and 9 bases lay in between. The CDR3 DNA reads as TGTGCCACCAGTGATCCAGCTCAGTCCTACAATGAGCAGTTCTTC. Its protein is CATSDPAQSYNEQFF.